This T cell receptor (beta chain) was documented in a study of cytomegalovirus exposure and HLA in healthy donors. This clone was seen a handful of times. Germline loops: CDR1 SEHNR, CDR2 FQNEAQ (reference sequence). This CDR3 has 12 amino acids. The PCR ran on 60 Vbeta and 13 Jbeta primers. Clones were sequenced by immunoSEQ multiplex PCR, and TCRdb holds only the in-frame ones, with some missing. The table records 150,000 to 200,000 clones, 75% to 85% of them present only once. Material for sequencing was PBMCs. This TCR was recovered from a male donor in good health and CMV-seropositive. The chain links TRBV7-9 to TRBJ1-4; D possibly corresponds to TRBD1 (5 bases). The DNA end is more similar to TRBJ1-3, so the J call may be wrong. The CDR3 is CASSLGVGAIYF. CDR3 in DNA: TGTGCCAGCAGCTTAGGTGTAGGGGCCATATATTTT.